The 17 T cell receptor beta chains below were found in one sample sequenced in a study of regulatory T cells in long-lasting Graves disease. Documented time point: newly diagnosed GD, antithyroid drugs for less than 3 months. Extracted RNA from PBMCs served as the source of the TCR library. Both iRepertoire HTBI primers and Arm-PCR of CDR3 regions were used to build the TCR beta libraries. TCRdb used MiXCR to reprocess the multiplex PCR reads, holding one entry per CDR3 protein. The repertoire holds approximately 400,000 distinct CDR3 sequences, with approximately 12% as singletons. These data were also reused for a study on T cells in Graves' hyperthyroidism and ophthalmopathy.

Sequenced material: peripheral blood mononuclear cells (PBMCs), taken at new diagnosis, from a patient treated with antithyroid drugs. Receptor source: a woman younger than 35 with Graves disease.

This clonotype has a count of ten or more. In DNA, the CDR3 is TGCAGTGCTAGAGTTAGCGAGGACTACAATGAGCAGTTCTTC. Encoded protein: CSARVSEDYNEQFF. This rearrangement joins TRBV20-1 to TRBJ2-1, with D possibly TRBD2 on 5 matching bases. Germline values: CDR1 DFQATT, CDR2 SNEGSKA (reference sequence). The length of the CDR3 is 14 residues. V shed 1 base and J shed 3 bases, with 10 bases lying between them.

The chain has TRBV6-1 and TRBJ2-3; no reliable D call. There are 15 residues in the CDR3. Germline-derived CDR1 and CDR2 are MNHNS and SASEGT. Trimming shortened V by 2 bases and J by 6 bases, and 15 bases separated the two germline ends. The CDR3 bases are TGTGCCAGCAGTGAAAGGTGGGCACCCATGGATACGCAGTATTTT. Translation: CASSERWAPMDTQYF.

This rearrangement joins TRBV6-2 or TRBV6-3 to TRBJ2-7; the D is unclear. CDR3 size: 13 residues. The germline CDR1 and CDR2 sequences are MNHEY and SVGEGT. V was clipped by 2 bases and J by 6 bases, with 11 bases between them. The CDR3 bases are TGTGCCAGCAGTTACGCTATCGGCCCCGAGCAGTACGTC. Translated: CASSYAIGPEQYV.

The chain employs TRBV5-4 and TRBJ1-2, with D perhaps TRBD1 (6 bases). From germline, CDR1 is SGHNT and CDR2 YYREEE (reference sequence). This CDR3 region has 17 residues. V lost 0 bases to trimming and J lost 3 bases, with 18 bases between them. Here the CDR3 DNA reads TGTGCCAGCAGCTTGGCTTGGGGGCCCGGTAGATACTATGGCTACACCTTC. Translated, it gives CASSLAWGPGRYYGYTF.

In the case of this clonotype: It may be a read error: a sequence one base away is much more abundant. The chain carries TRBV3-1 and TRBJ1-2, with D perhaps TRBD1 (6 bases). This CDR3 comprises 16 residues. Germline V CDR1 and CDR2: LGHDT, YNNKEL (reference sequence). Trimming removed 8 bases at V and 1 base at J, with 20 bases between. CDR3 in amino acids: CASAQEGGGDNYGYTF. The CDR3 DNA follows: TGTGCCAGCGCCCAAGAAGGAGGGGGTGATAACTATGGCTACACCTTC.

The chain employs TRBV11-2 and TRBJ2-5; D remains unclear. This CDR3 has 13 residues. Per the germline V gene, CDR1 is SGHAT and CDR2 is FQNNGV. Trimming cost V 0 bases and J 8 bases, with 10 bases left between them. The CDR3 loop is CASSLEAATTQYF. The DNA for the CDR3 is TGTGCCAGCAGCTTAGAGGCCGCAACCACCCAGTACTTC.

The CDR3 loop is CASSQALGREGYGYTF. CDR3 nucleotides: TGCGCCAGCAGCCAAGCCCTGGGAAGGGAGGGCTATGGCTACACCTTC. This chain connects TRBV4-3 to TRBJ1-2; D gene uncertain. Per the germline V gene, CDR1 is LGHNA and CDR2 is YSLEER. V lost 1 base, J lost 4 bases, and 16 bases lay in between. The CDR3 runs to 16 residues.

The gene calls are TRBV6-2 or TRBV6-3 and TRBJ1-5, with D uncertain. V was trimmed by 2 bases and J by 5 bases, leaving 10 bases between them. The CDR3 runs 14 residues. The germline gives CDR1 MNHEY, CDR2 SVGEGT. CDR3 sequence (DNA): TGTGCCAGCAGTTACCGGCAGAGGGATCAGCCCCAGCATTTT. Translating it yields CASSYRQRDQPQHF.

DNA of the CDR3: TGTGCCAGCAGTTACTCAAATATTCGGGGACAGGGGAATGAGCAGTTCTTC. Protein sequence: CASSYSNIRGQGNEQFF. This sequence joins TRBV6-2 or TRBV6-3 and TRBJ2-1; 10 bases are shared with TRBD1. V trimming: 0 bases; J trimming: 7 bases; junction bases outside the gene matches: 9. The CDR3 length is 17 residues. CDR1 MNHEY and CDR2 SVGEGT come from the germline V gene.

This clonotype was seen many times. The V gene is TRBV7-9, the J gene TRBJ2-1; 11 positions agree with TRBD2. The length of the CDR3 is 18 residues. CDR1 SEHNR and CDR2 FQNEAQ come from the germline V gene (reference sequence). Unmatched junction bases numbered 15, after V lost 7 bases and J lost 4 bases. CDR3 sequence: CASKRLAGRYAGYNEQFF. Here the CDR3 DNA reads TGTGCCAGCAAGCGACTAGCGGGGCGATACGCCGGGTACAATGAGCAGTTCTTC.

The table lists this clonotype with a few counts. This chain joins TRBV19 and TRBJ1-6; 10 positions agree with TRBD1. Germline V gene lookup returns CDR1 LNHDA and CDR2 SQIVND (reference sequence). Germline trimming cut 3 bases from V and 11 bases from J; bases unmatched to any gene: 10. The CDR3 spans 16 residues. In DNA, the CDR3 is TGTGCCAGTAGTATCTACCGGGACAGGGGAAGAACACCCCTCCACTTT. This sequence encodes CASSIYRDRGRTPLHF.

This clonotype was recorded a few times. The V and J genes are TRBV5-1 and TRBJ1-2; a possible D gene is TRBD1 (5 bases). This CDR3 spans 13 amino acids. With 5 bases removed from V and 4 bases from J, the gap between germline ends came to 12 bases. Germline values: CDR1 SGHRS, CDR2 YFSETQ. The CDR3 sequence: CASRQVLGYGYTF. Written as DNA, the CDR3 is TGCGCCAGCAGACAGGTTCTAGGCTATGGCTACACCTTC.

This clonotype was counted many times. The chain couples TRBV7-9 to TRBJ1-1; D is unclear. CDR3 size: 15 residues. The V end lost 5 bases, the J end lost 3 bases, and 16 bases lay between the germline ends. Per germline, CDR1 SEHNR and CDR2 FQNEAQ (reference sequence). The CDR3 DNA follows: TGTGCCAGCAGCCTCCCACGCGGGGAGTACACTGAAGCTTTCTTT. Amino acid sequence: CASSLPRGEYTEAFF.

The rearrangement links TRBV20-1 to TRBJ2-7; D unclear. Germline CDR1 reads DFQATT; CDR2 reads SNEGSKA (reference sequence). The CDR3 length is 13 residues. The germline V and J ends were trimmed by 7 bases and 1 base, with 14 bases remaining between them. This CDR3 is CSVTRYWSYEQYF. As DNA, the CDR3 is TGCAGTGTTACGCGGTACTGGTCCTACGAGCAGTACTTC.

J is TRBJ2-3 and V is TRBV20-1; D is undetermined. Between the trimmed V and J ends, which lost 5 bases and 2 bases, there was a span of 11 bases. The CDR3 is made up of 13 amino acids. Germline values: CDR1 DFQATT, CDR2 SNEGSKA (reference sequence). The CDR3 loop is CSAPSFSTDTQYF. CDR3 DNA: TGCAGTGCTCCTTCGTTCTCCACAGATACGCAGTATTTT.

In its sample, this clonotype was seen many times. V is TRBV6-1 and J is TRBJ1-2; D may be TRBD1 (5 bases). Between the trimmed V and J ends, which lost 1 base and 9 bases, there was a span of 12 bases. From germline, CDR1 is MNHNS and CDR2 SASEGT. The CDR3 is 13 residues long. CDR3 sequence reads: CASSEGQGVSYTF. Written as DNA, the CDR3 is TGTGCCAGCAGTGAAGGGCAGGGCGTAAGCTACACCTTC.

This chain links TRBV25-1 with TRBJ2-2; the match to TRBD2 covers 7 bases. There are 14 residues in the CDR3. Trimming cost V 4 bases and J 6 bases; bases outside gene matches: 5. Germline CDR1 reads MGHDK; CDR2 reads SYGVNS. The CDR3 DNA follows: TGTGCCAGCAGTGGGCTCCGGGGGGCCGGGGAGCTGTTTTTT. Translating it yields CASSGLRGAGELFF.